Listed here are 2 T cell receptor beta chains from one sample, sequenced in a study of blood T cells in healthy people across ages. Next came a second PCR, run for about 7 to 12 cycles, which used a sample-barcoded 5' primer along with a J-beta primer mix. TCRdb analysed the 5' RACE reads with MiXCR anew, one entry per CDR3 protein. The table records hundreds of thousands of distinct CDR3 sequences, approximately 59% of them present only once. Sequenced: blood. The receptors stem from a man in his 60s in good health.

This clonotype was detected only once. The chain combines TRBV12-5 with TRBJ2-7, with D possibly being TRBD2 (5 bases). Germline V gene lookup returns CDR1 LGHNT and CDR2 FRNRAP. Trimming removed 1 base at V and 2 bases at J, with 12 bases between. The CDR3 totals 15 residues. The CDR3 DNA sequence: TGTGCTAGTGGTTTGGAATCCCCTAGCCCCTACGAGCAGTACTTC. This sequence encodes CASGLESPSPYEQYF.

The V call is TRBV20-1, the J call TRBJ2-5; 7 nucleotides line up with TRBD1. Germline V gives CDR1 DFQATT, CDR2 SNEGSKA (reference sequence). Trimming removed 4 bases from V and 1 base from J; junction bases left unmatched: 6. The CDR3 has 14 amino acids. The CDR3 protein is CSATQDRVQETQYF. The DNA of the CDR3 is TGCAGTGCTACCCAAGACAGGGTCCAAGAGACCCAGTACTTC.